This T cell receptor (beta chain) was captured by sequencing in a study of blood T cell repertoires in COVID-19. Across the whole study: Sources were T cells, B-cell-depleted T cells, or PBMCs; the material itself was cDNA or gDNA.

The length of the CDR3 is 13 residues. Germline CDR1 is MNHEY and CDR2 is SVGAGI. V was pared by 4 bases and J by 5 bases, with 3 bases of the junction left unmatched. The method was immunoSEQ multiplex PCR; TCRdb's version includes in-frame clones alone and lacks a portion of them. Of 97,000 or so clones listed, 80% to 85% are singletons. The chain couples TRBV6-5 to TRBJ1-1; TRBD1 aligns across 8 bases. The receptor was isolated from a man in his fifties or sixties with acute or convalescent COVID-19. The sequenced sample was peripheral blood. CDR3 loop: CASSFYRGTEAFF. DNA of the CDR3: TGTGCCAGCAGTTTTTACAGGGGGACTGAAGCTTTCTTT.